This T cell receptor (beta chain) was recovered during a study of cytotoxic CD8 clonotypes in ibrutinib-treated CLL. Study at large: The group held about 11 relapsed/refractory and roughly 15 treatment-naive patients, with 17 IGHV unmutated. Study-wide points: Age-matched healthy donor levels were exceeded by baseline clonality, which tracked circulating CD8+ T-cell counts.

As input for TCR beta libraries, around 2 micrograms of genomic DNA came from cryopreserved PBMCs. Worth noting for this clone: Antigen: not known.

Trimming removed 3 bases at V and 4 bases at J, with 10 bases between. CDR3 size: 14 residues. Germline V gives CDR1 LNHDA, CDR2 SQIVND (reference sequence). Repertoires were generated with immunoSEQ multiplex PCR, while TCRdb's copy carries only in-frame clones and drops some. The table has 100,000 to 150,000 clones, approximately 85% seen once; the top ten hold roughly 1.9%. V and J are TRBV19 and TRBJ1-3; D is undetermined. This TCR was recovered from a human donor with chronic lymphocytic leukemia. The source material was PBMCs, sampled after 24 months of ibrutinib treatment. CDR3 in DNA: TGTGCCAGTAGTATGGAGGCAGTCGGAAACACCATATATTTT. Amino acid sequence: CASSMEAVGNTIYF.